This T cell receptor beta chain was observed in a study of cytomegalovirus exposure and HLA in healthy donors. Clones were sequenced by immunoSEQ multiplex PCR, and TCRdb holds only the in-frame ones, with some missing. This table holds under 200,000 clones, less than 90% found once. This CDR3 spans 16 amino acids. Germline CDR1 and CDR2: PRHDT and FYEKMQ (reference sequence). V was pared by 3 bases and J by 4 bases, with 7 bases of the junction left unmatched. This TCR was sampled from a woman aged 18-35 years in good health and CMV-seronegative. The sample consisted of PBMCs. V gene TRBV13 combines with J gene TRBJ1-3; TRBD1 agrees at 9 bases. Here the CDR3 DNA reads TGTGCCAGCAGCTTCATTGGACAGGGGCCGGGAAACACCATATATTTT. Amino acids: CASSFIGQGPGNTIYF.